This TCR beta chain was captured by sequencing in a study of tumor and adjacent non-tumor tissue in lung cancer. Across the whole study: Aged about 30 to 76 years, patients included nine to ten men and 5 women with stage I to III disease. Points from the study as a whole: TCR diversity was significantly greater in tumor than normal lung tissue.

No cell sorting was done before RNA was extracted from the tissue. This clonotype was seen more than once but under ten times. The antigen is unknown. A modified ARM-PCR protocol with three rounds of nested PCR amplified TCRbeta. MiXCR was run by TCRdb on the multiplex PCR reads, yielding one entry per CDR3 protein. The table includes 200,000 to 250,000 distinct CDR3 sequences, 71% detected once. The sequenced material came from lung tumor tissue. The source of this sequence is a man between 60 and 70 years old with non-small cell lung cancer.

Here the CDR3 DNA reads TGTGCCAGCAGCTTAGATACCCCCAGGCTCTCCTACGAGCAGTACTTC. Translating it yields CASSLDTPRLSYEQYF. The chain recombines TRBV11-2 with TRBJ2-7; D is uncertain. The V end lost 0 bases, the J end lost 0 bases, and 12 bases lay between the germline ends. The CDR3 length is 16 residues. Germline CDR1 and CDR2: SGHAT and FQNNGV.